This note documents a single T cell receptor (beta chain) sequence. The record originates from a study of blood T cell repertoires in COVID-19. Participants spanned ages about 18 to 95 years and resided in some 22 US areas. Sequenced by immunoSEQ multiplex PCR; TCRdb stores in-frame clones only, minus some. Seen here are 310,000 or so clones, 80% to 95% observed once, and the top ten hold around 1.1%. Input material: PBMCs or T cells enriched from blood (not recorded which). The sequence derives from a woman aged 25 to 39 who had recovered from COVID-19.

The CDR3 nucleotides are TGTGCCAGCAGCACACAGCTTAATGAAAAACTGTTTTTT. Protein product: CASSTQLNEKLFF. The chain uses TRBV5-4 and TRBJ1-4; D gene uncertain. The germline CDR1 and CDR2 sequences are SGHNT and YYREEE (reference sequence). V was clipped by 4 bases and J by 4 bases, with 8 bases between them. The CDR3 has 13 amino acids.